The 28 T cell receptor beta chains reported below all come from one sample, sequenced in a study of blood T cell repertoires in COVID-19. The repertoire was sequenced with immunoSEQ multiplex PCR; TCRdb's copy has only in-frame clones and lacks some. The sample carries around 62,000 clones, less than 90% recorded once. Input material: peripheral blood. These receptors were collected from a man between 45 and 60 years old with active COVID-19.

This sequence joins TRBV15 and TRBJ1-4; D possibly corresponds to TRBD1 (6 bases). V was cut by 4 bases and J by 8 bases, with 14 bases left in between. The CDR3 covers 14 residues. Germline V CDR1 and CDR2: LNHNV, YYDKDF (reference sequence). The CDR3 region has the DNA TGTGCCACCAGCACCGGACAGATAGGGGAAAAACTGTTTTTT. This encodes CATSTGQIGEKLFF.

The CDR3 nucleotides read TGTGCCAGCAGCAGAGGCGGAACTAATGAAAAACTGTTTTTT. Its protein is CASSRGGTNEKLFF. The chain has TRBV9 and TRBJ1-4, with D uncertain. Germline-derived CDR1 and CDR2 are SGDLS and YYNGEE. There are 14 residues in the CDR3. Trimming took off 4 bases at V and 1 base at J, with 8 bases between the two ends. The variable domain in full, with the rest retrieved from reference TRBV9 and TRBJ1-4, is DSGVTQTPKHLITATGQRVTLRCSPRSGDLSVYWYQQSLDQGLQFLIQYYNGEERAKGNILERFSAQQFPDLHSELNLSSLELGDSALYFCASSRGGTNEKLFFGSGTQLSVL.

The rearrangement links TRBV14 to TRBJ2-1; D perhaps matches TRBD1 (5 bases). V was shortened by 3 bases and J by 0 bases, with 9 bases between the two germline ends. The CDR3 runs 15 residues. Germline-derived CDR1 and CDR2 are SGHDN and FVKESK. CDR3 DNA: TGTGCCAGCAGCCACTGGGGCAGCTCCTACAATGAGCAGTTCTTC. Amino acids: CASSHWGSSYNEQFF.

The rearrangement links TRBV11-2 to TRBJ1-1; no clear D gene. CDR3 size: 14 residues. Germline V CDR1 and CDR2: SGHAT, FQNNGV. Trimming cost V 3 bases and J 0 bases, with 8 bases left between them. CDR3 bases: TGTGCCAGCAGCTTTTCACACGTGAACACTGAAGCTTTCTTT. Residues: CASSFSHVNTEAFF.

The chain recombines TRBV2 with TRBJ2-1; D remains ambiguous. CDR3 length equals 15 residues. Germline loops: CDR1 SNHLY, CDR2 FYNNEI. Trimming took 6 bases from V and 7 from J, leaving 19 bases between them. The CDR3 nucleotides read TGTGCCAGCAGCACAGAATCTGGCCCTCTAAATGAGCAGTTCTTC. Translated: CASSTESGPLNEQFF.

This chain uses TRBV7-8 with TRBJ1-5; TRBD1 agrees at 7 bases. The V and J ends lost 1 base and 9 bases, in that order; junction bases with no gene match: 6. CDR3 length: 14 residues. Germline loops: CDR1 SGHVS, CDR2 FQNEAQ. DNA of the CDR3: TGTGCCAGCAGCTTAGGGGACAGTATACGGCCCCAGCATTTT. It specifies CASSLGDSIRPQHF.

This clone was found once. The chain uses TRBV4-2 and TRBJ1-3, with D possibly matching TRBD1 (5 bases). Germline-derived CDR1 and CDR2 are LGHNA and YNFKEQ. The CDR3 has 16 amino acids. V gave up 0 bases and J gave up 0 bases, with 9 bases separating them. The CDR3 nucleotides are TGTGCCAGCAGCCAAGAGTGGGGCCTCTCTGGAAACACCATATATTTT. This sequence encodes CASSQEWGLSGNTIYF.

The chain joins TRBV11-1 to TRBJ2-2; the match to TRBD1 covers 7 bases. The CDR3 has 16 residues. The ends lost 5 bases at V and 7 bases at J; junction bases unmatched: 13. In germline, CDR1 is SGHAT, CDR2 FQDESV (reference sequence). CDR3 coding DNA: TGTGCCAGCAGCGCTCCTGGACAGGTCCGCTTCGGGGAGCTGTTTTTT. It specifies CASSAPGQVRFGELFF.

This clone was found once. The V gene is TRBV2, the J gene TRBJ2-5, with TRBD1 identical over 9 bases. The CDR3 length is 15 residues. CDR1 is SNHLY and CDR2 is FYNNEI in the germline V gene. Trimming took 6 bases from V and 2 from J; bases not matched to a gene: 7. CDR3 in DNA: TGTGCCAGCAGCCGAATCGGGACAGGGCAAGAGACCCAGTACTTC. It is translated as CASSRIGTGQETQYF.

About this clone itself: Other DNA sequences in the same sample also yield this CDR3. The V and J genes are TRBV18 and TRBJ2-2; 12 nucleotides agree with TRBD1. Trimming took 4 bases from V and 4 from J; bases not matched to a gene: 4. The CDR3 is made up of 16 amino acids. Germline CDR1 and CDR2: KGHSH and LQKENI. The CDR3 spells CASSRPGQGATGELFF. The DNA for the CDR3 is TGTGCCAGCTCACGCCCGGGACAGGGGGCCACCGGGGAGCTGTTTTTT. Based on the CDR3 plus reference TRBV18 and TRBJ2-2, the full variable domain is NAGVMQNPRHLVRRRGQEARLRCSPMKGHSHVYWYRQLPEEGLKFMVYLQKENIIDESGMPKERFSAEFPKEGPSILRIQQVVRGDSAAYFCASSRPGQGATGELFFGEGSRLTVL.

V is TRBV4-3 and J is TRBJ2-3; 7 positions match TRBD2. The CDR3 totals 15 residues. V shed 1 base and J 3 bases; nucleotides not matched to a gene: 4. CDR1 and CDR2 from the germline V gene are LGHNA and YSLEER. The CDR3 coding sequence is TGCGCCAGCAGCCAAGCCAAGCGGGGAACAGATACGCAGTATTTT. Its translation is CASSQAKRGTDTQYF.

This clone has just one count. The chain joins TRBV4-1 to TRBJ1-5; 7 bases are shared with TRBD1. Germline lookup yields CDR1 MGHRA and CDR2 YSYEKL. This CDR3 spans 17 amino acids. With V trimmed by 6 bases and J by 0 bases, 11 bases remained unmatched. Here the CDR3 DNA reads TGCGCCAGCAGTCTAGGGGGCGGGCTTTATAGCAATCAGCCCCAGCATTTT. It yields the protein CASSLGGGLYSNQPQHF.

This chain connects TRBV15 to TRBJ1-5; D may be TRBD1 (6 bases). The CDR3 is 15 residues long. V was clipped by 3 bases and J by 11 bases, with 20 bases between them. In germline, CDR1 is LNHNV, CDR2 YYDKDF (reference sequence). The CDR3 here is CATSSFRDTLGAQHF. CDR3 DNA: TGTGCCACCAGCAGCTTCCGGGACACCCTGGGGGCCCAGCATTTT.

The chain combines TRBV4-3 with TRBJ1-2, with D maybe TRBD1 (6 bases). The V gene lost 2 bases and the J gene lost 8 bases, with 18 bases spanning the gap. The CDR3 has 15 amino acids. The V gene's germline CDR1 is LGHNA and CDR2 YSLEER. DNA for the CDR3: TGCGCCAGCAGCCAAACCGACAGGCTGTTTATAGGCTACACCTTC. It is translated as CASSQTDRLFIGYTF.

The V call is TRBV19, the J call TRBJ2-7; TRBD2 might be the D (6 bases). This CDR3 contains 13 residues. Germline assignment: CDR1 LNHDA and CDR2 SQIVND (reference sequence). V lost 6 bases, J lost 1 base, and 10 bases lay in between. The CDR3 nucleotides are TGTGCCAGTAGCGCGACTAGGTCCTACGAGCAGTACTTC. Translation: CASSATRSYEQYF.

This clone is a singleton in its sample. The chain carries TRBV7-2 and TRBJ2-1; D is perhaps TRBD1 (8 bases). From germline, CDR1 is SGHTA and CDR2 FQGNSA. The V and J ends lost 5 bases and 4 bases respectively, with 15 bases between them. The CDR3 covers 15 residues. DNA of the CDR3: TGTGCCAGCAGCGCACAGGGGGGAGGGTACAATGAGCAGTTCTTC. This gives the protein CASSAQGGGYNEQFF.

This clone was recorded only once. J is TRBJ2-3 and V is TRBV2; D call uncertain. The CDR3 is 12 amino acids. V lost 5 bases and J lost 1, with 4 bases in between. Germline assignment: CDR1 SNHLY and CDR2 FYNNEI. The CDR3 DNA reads TGTGCCAGCAGTCAGGGCACAGATACGCAGTATTTT. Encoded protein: CASSQGTDTQYF.

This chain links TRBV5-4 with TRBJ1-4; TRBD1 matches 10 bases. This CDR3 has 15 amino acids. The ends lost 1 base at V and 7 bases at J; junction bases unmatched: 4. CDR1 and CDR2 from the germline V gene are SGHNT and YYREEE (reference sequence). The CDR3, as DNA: TGTGCCAGCAGCTTGATGGGACAGGGGACTGAAAAACTGTTTTTT. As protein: CASSLMGQGTEKLFF.

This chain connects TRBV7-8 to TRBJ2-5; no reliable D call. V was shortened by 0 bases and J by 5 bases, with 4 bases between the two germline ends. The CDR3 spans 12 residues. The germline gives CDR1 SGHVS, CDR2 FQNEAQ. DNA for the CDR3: TGTGCCAGCAGCTTAGCGAGGGAGACCCAGTACTTC. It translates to CASSLARETQYF.

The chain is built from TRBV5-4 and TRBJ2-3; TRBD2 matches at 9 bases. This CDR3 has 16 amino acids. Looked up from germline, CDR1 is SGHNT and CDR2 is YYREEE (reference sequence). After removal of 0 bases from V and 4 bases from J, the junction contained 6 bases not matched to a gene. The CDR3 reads CASSLVSGSGADTQYF. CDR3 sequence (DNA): TGTGCCAGCAGCTTGGTTAGCGGGAGCGGGGCAGATACGCAGTATTTT.

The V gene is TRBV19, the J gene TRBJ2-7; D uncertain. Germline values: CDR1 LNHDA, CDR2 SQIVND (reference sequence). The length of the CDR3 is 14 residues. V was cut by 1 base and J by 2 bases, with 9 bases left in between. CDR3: CASSIGAGTYEQYF. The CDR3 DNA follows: TGTGCCAGTAGTATAGGGGCAGGCACCTACGAGCAGTACTTC.

The CDR3 here is CASSLGLAGNEQFF. For the CDR3, the DNA is TGTGCCAGCAGCCTCGGACTAGCGGGCAATGAGCAGTTCTTC. The genes are TRBV3-1 (or the pseudogene TRBV3-2) and TRBJ2-1; 11 bases line up with TRBD2. CDR1 is LGHDT, CDR2 YNNKEL, per germline (reference sequence). V was clipped by 4 bases and J by 6 bases; unmatched bases: 2. The CDR3 has 14 residues.

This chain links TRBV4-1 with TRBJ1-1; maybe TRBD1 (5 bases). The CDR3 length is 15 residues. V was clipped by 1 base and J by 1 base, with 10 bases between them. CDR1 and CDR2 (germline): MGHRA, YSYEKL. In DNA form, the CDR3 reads TGCGCCAGCAGCCAAGCAGGTGGGGCGAACACTGAAGCTTTCTTT. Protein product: CASSQAGGANTEAFF.

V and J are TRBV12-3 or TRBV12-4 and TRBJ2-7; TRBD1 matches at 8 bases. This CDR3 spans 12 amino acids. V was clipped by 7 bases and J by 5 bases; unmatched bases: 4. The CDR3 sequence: CASTEQGDEQYF. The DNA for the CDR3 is TGTGCCAGCACCGAACAGGGGGACGAGCAGTACTTC.

The CDR3 is CASSLRHRGRDTEAFF. In nucleotides, the CDR3 is TGTGCCAGCAGTTTACGCCACAGGGGACGGGACACTGAAGCTTTCTTT. The chain combines TRBV27 with TRBJ1-1; 7 bases map to TRBD1. With 2 bases clipped from V and 3 bases from J, the junction kept 9 bases outside the gene matches. CDR3 size: 16 residues. The germline V gene has CDR1 MNHEY and CDR2 SMNVEV (reference sequence).

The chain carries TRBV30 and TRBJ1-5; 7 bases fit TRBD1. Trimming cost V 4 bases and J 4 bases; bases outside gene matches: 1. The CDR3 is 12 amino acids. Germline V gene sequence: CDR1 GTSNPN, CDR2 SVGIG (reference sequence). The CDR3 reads CAWKTGNQPQHF. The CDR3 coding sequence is TGTGCCTGGAAGACAGGGAATCAGCCCCAGCATTTT.

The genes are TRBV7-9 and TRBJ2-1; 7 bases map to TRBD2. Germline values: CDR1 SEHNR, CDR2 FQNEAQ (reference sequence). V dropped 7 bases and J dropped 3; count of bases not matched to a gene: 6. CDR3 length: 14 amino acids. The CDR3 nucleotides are TGTGCCAGCATTTGGGGGGGATACTACAATGAGCAGTTCTTC. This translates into CASIWGGYYNEQFF.

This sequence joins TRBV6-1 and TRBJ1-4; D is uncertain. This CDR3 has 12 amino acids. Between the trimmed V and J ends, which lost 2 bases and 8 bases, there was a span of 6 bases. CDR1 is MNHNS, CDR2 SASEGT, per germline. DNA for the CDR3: TGTGCCAGCAGTGAAACCAGGGAAAAACTGTTTTTT. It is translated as CASSETREKLFF.